These 23 T cell receptor beta chains were sequenced from one sample in a study of T cell responses to AZD1222 COVID-19 vaccine. Sequencing was performed with immunoSEQ multiplex PCR; in TCRdb, only in-frame clones are kept and a portion is missing. The sample carries about 70,000 clones, 90% recorded once. Sequenced material: peripheral blood, taken 28 days after the second AZD1222 dose. These receptors were collected from an adult who received the AZD1222 COVID-19 vaccine.

The DNA of the CDR3 is TGTGCCAGCAGGTTAGCGGGAGGCGGCTACGAGCAGTACTTC. It encodes CASRLAGGGYEQYF. The V call is TRBV6-5, the J call TRBJ2-7; the match to TRBD2 covers 10 bases. The CDR3 is 14 amino acids. Germline V gene lookup returns CDR1 MNHEY and CDR2 SVGAGI. V lost 6 bases to trimming and J lost 3 bases; unmatched junction nucleotides: 5.

This chain links TRBV9 with TRBJ2-1; TRBD1 is a possible D gene (6 bases). V was cut by 4 bases and J by 9 bases, with 11 bases left in between. In germline, CDR1 is SGDLS, CDR2 YYNGEE. There are 12 residues in the CDR3. CDR3 sequence (DNA): TGTGCCAGCAGCTACAGGGCCGGTGAGCAGTTCTTC. Translated, it gives CASSYRAGEQFF.

The chain links TRBV27 to TRBJ1-2, with TRBD1 matching over 7 bases. In germline, CDR1 is MNHEY, CDR2 SMNVEV (reference sequence). The CDR3 contains 12 residues. Germline trimming cut 6 bases from V and 8 bases from J; bases unmatched to any gene: 6. The CDR3 protein is CASRGGDSGYTF. Written as DNA, the CDR3 is TGTGCCAGCAGAGGCGGGGACAGCGGCTACACCTTC.

This clone has only one observation. The gene calls are TRBV7-2 and TRBJ1-2; TRBD1 is a possible D gene (6 bases). The CDR3 length is 15 residues. Germline CDR1 is SGHTA and CDR2 is FQGNSA. Trimming removed 2 bases from V and 5 bases from J, with 15 bases in between. The CDR3 spells CASSLNLQGVYGYTF. CDR3 nucleotides: TGTGCCAGCAGCTTAAATCTACAGGGCGTTTATGGCTACACCTTC. Combining the CDR3 with reference TRBV7-2 and TRBJ1-2 gives the whole variable domain GAGVSQSPSNKVTEKGKDVELRCDPISGHTALYWYRQSLGQGLEFLIYFQGNSAPDKSGLPSDRFSAERTGGSVSTLTIQRTQQEDSAVYLCASSLNLQGVYGYTFGSGTRLTVV.

The J gene is TRBJ1-1, the V gene TRBV27; 11 positions agree with TRBD1. In germline, CDR1 is MNHEY, CDR2 SMNVEV (reference sequence). CDR3 length: 11 amino acids. J gave up 8 bases and V 8 bases, and 1 base lay outside the gene matches. CDR3 nucleotides: TGTGCCAGCTGGACAGGGGGCGAAGCTTTCTTT. It codes for CASWTGGEAFF.

The rearrangement joins TRBV14 to TRBJ2-7; tentative D call: TRBD1 (6 bases). The CDR3 contains 14 residues. Germline V gene data show CDR1 as SGHDN and CDR2 as FVKESK. V was clipped by 5 bases and J by 4 bases, with 15 bases between them. The CDR3 region has the DNA TGTGCCAGCAGCAAAACACCAGGGGAATACGAGCAGTACTTC. Translating it yields CASSKTPGEYEQYF.

The chain is built from TRBV6-5 and TRBJ2-7, with a weak D call TRBD1 (5 bases). Germline V gene sequence: CDR1 MNHEY, CDR2 SVGAGI. The V end was cut by 5 bases, the J end by 3 bases, with 17 bases between. This CDR3 has 15 residues. DNA of the CDR3: TGTGCCAGCAGTAAATCGACAGTACCCTTCTACGAGCAGTACTTC. Translation gives CASSKSTVPFYEQYF.

The V and J genes are TRBV27 and TRBJ2-7, with D unclear. Trimming removed 2 bases from V and 5 bases from J, with 13 bases in between. CDR3 length: 14 amino acids. The germline CDR1 and CDR2 sequences are MNHEY and SMNVEV (reference sequence). Here the CDR3 DNA reads TGTGCCAGCAGTTTAAAGCCCGGACCTCACGAGCAGTACTTC. Translating it yields CASSLKPGPHEQYF.

The chain couples TRBV7-9 to TRBJ1-4; 7 nucleotides agree with TRBD1. With V trimmed by 5 bases and J by 8 bases, 5 bases remained unmatched. Germline-derived CDR1 and CDR2 are SEHNR and FQNEAQ (reference sequence). This CDR3 is built from 13 residues. The CDR3 here is CASSIDRAEKLFF. DNA for the CDR3: TGTGCCAGCAGCATAGACAGGGCCGAAAAACTGTTTTTT.

This clone has a handful of counts. The chain joins TRBV14 to TRBJ1-2; D gene ambiguous. The germline gives CDR1 SGHDN, CDR2 FVKESK. Trimming took off 4 bases at V and 4 bases at J, with 10 bases between the two ends. The CDR3 sequence is 13 residues long. CDR3: CASSPSGIYGYTF. In DNA, the CDR3 is TGTGCCAGCAGCCCCTCGGGGATCTATGGCTACACCTTC.

The CDR3 DNA follows: TGTGCCAGCAGTTCAGGGAGAAGCAATCAGCCCCAGCATTTT. It translates to CASSSGRSNQPQHF. This rearrangement joins TRBV6-5 to TRBJ1-5; possible D gene TRBD1, 5 bases. Germline CDR1 is MNHEY and CDR2 is SVGAGI. Trimming removed 4 bases from V and 1 base from J, with 8 bases in between. This CDR3 comprises 14 residues.

The gene calls are TRBV6-5 and TRBJ2-3, with D perhaps being TRBD1 or TRBD2 (5 bases each). Trimming took 2 bases from V and 10 from J, leaving 16 bases between them. The CDR3 contains 14 residues. CDR1 MNHEY and CDR2 SVGAGI come from the germline V gene. Here the CDR3 DNA reads TGTGCCAGCAGTTACGGGGGTCAACGGGGCTCGCAGTATTTT. Translated: CASSYGGQRGSQYF.

The chain links TRBV9 to TRBJ1-5, with D uncertain. This CDR3 is 15 amino acids long. The germline V gene has CDR1 SGDLS and CDR2 YYNGEE. V was pared by 0 bases and J by 0 bases, with 7 bases between. The CDR3 DNA follows: TGTGCCAGCAGCGTAGACGGGTATAGCAATCAGCCCCAGCATTTT. This sequence encodes CASSVDGYSNQPQHF.

This clone occurred once. The chain recombines TRBV19 with TRBJ1-4; 7 positions match TRBD1. This CDR3 has 14 amino acids. Losses at the gene ends were 7 bases for V and 3 bases for J; bases not matched to a gene: 5. Per germline, CDR1 LNHDA and CDR2 SQIVND (reference sequence). CDR3 amino acids: CASKGGQSNEKLFF. DNA for the CDR3: TGTGCCAGTAAAGGGGGACAGTCTAATGAAAAACTGTTTTTT.

V and J are TRBV3-1 (or the pseudogene TRBV3-2) and TRBJ2-7; 9 bases map to TRBD2. The trim removed 4 bases at V and 0 bases at J, leaving 1 base unmatched. Germline assignment: CDR1 LGHDT and CDR2 YNNKEL (reference sequence). The CDR3 loop spans 14 amino acids. Here the CDR3 DNA reads TGTGCCAGCAGCCCGACTAGCGGCTCCTACGAGCAGTACTTC. Its protein product is CASSPTSGSYEQYF.

The chain couples TRBV5-1 to TRBJ2-7; D call uncertain. The CDR3 has 14 residues. The V gene lost 0 bases and the J gene lost 1 base, with 8 bases spanning the gap. Germline V lookup: CDR1 SGHRS, CDR2 YFSETQ. The CDR3 is CASSLDSLSYEQYF. The DNA for the CDR3 is TGCGCCAGCAGCTTGGATTCCCTATCCTACGAGCAGTACTTC.

The chain uses TRBV5-1 and TRBJ2-1, with D hard to call. CDR3 length equals 14 residues. The germline CDR1 and CDR2 sequences are SGHRS and YFSETQ. Trimming left V 0 bases short and J 0 bases short, with 4 bases between. CDR3 DNA sequence: TGCGCCAGCAGCTTGGGGAGCTCCTACAATGAGCAGTTCTTC. Translated: CASSLGSSYNEQFF.

This clone was found once. The CDR3 nucleotides read TGTGCCAGCAGTTCAACCGGGACAGGGGGCTTCGCCTATGGCTACACCTTC. Amino acids: CASSSTGTGGFAYGYTF. The rearrangement links TRBV27 to TRBJ1-2; 12 positions agree with TRBD1. Losses at the gene ends were 4 bases for V and 4 bases for J; bases not matched to a gene: 10. CDR3 length: 17 amino acids. Germline V lookup: CDR1 MNHEY, CDR2 SMNVEV (reference sequence).

Only one count was recorded for this clone. V and J are TRBV4-1 and TRBJ2-1, with TRBD2 matching 8 bases. The germline gives CDR1 MGHRA, CDR2 YSYEKL. V was clipped by 4 bases and J by 7 bases; unmatched bases: 12. The CDR3 consists of 16 residues. The CDR3: CASSPGASGSLNEQFF. DNA of the CDR3: TGCGCCAGCAGCCCGGGGGCTAGCGGGTCATTAAATGAGCAGTTCTTC.

The sample holds a few counts of this clone. The chain joins TRBV7-9 to TRBJ1-1; D uncertain. Germline V gene sequence: CDR1 SEHNR, CDR2 FQNEAQ (reference sequence). Trimming stripped 3 bases from V and 3 bases from J, with 5 bases between. This CDR3 has 12 amino acids. The CDR3, as DNA: TGTGCCAGCAGCTTCATGGACACTGAAGCTTTCTTT. It specifies CASSFMDTEAFF.

As regards this clone: This sample also contains other DNA sequences that code for the same CDR3. This CDR3 is CASSQEATEAFF. The CDR3 coding sequence is TGTGCCAGCAGCCAAGAGGCCACTGAAGCTTTCTTT. This chain joins TRBV4-2 and TRBJ1-1; no clear D gene. V was cut by 0 bases and J by 4 bases, with 3 bases left in between. CDR1 is LGHNA, CDR2 YNFKEQ, per germline. CDR3 size: 12 residues.

This chain connects TRBV3-1 (or the pseudogene TRBV3-2) to TRBJ1-3; D is uncertain. The CDR3 sequence is 16 residues long. V shed 3 bases and J shed 0 bases, with 12 bases lying between them. Germline loops: CDR1 LGHDT, CDR2 YNNKEL (reference sequence). The CDR3 spells CASSHVGALSGNTIYF. The CDR3 region has the DNA TGTGCCAGCAGCCATGTCGGAGCTCTCTCTGGAAACACCATATATTTT.

This clone was detected a few times. V gene TRBV27 combines with J gene TRBJ1-1; the match to TRBD1 covers 8 bases. V lost 5 bases, J lost 0 bases, and 8 bases stayed unmatched. This CDR3 has 16 residues. CDR1 is MNHEY, CDR2 SMNVEV, per germline (reference sequence). The CDR3 is CASSEWTGSLNTEAFF. The CDR3 bases are TGTGCCAGCAGTGAATGGACAGGGAGTCTGAACACTGAAGCTTTCTTT.